The rows below give T cell receptor beta chains drawn from one sample of a study of blood T cells in healthy people across ages. Each CDR3 protein gets one entry after TCRdb re-called the 5' RACE reads with MiXCR. The sample shows about 1.5 million distinct CDR3 sequences, 35% to 45% of them seen only once. The source material was blood. Receptors originate from a woman younger than 30 in good health. Both conserved end residues are part of each CDR3. Fields, in order: clone size, V gene, J gene, CDR3 protein. Rows give clone size only sometimes, using once, few, many, or a class for an expanded clone.

-,TRBV29-1,TRBJ2-1,CSVAQDLIYNEQFF
-,TRBV2,TRBJ1-2,CASSPNARAYGYTF
few,TRBV7-3,TRBJ2-3,CASSLMSGGSTDTQYF
-,TRBV5-1,TRBJ2-5,CASSFPGGVETQYF
few,TRBV12-3/TRBV12-4,TRBJ2-1,CASSLEPFRTAYNEQFF
few,TRBV12-3/TRBV12-4,TRBJ2-1,CASSLGPQGHEQFF
-,TRBV6-2/TRBV6-3,-,CAGRGAGDNEQYF
few,TRBV7-2,TRBJ2-1,CASSFSGQGGYEQFF
-,TRBV6-5,TRBJ2-7,CATSKGDRASYEQYF
-,TRBV6-1,TRBJ2-6,CASSLTSPGYSGANVLTF
-,TRBV9,TRBJ2-3,CASSEPGLAGATDTQYF
-,TRBV29-1,TRBJ2-1,CSVELPDGLPEQFF
-,TRBV6-6,TRBJ2-1,CASSYSRAEFYNEQFF
few,TRBV20-1,TRBJ2-1,CSASPWGFNEQFF
-,TRBV25-1,TRBJ2-7,CASSKPGLAVYEQYF
once,TRBV29-1,TRBJ2-1,CSVVNGGGGNEQFF
-,TRBV6-5,TRBJ2-7,CASSFRDTEFRYF
-,TRBV5-1,TRBJ2-1,CASNRRTSGGSYEQFF
-,TRBV20-1,TRBJ1-1,CSAPTGPQMNTEAFF
-,TRBV9,TRBJ2-1,CASSEVPSGLYNEQFF
-,TRBV4-3,TRBJ2-3,CASSQENRGGAQYF
-,TRBV27,TRBJ1-5,CASSKGGARVQPQHF
few,TRBV9,TRBJ2-3,CASSVGGSPDTQYF
-,TRBV10-3,TRBJ1-2,CAISESDGRSYGYTF
-,TRBV7-8,TRBJ1-2,CASSPRRGGSYGYTF
-,TRBV29-1,TRBJ2-7,CSVVSGRTYEQYF
-,TRBV12-3/TRBV12-4,TRBJ1-1,CASRPTGRTEAFF
-,TRBV3-1,TRBJ2-7,CASSQAQHEQYF
few,TRBV5-1,TRBJ2-1,CASSLLGEGAEQFF
-,TRBV4-1,TRBJ1-2,CASSPGQGAGGYTF
few,TRBV6-2/TRBV6-3,TRBJ1-2,CASRDSFNYGYTF
few,TRBV6-1,TRBJ2-1,CASSVGTSGYNNEQFF
-,TRBV7-2,TRBJ2-3,CASSLLSGVTDTQYF
few,TRBV24-1,TRBJ2-7,CATSRGGADEQYF
-,TRBV28,TRBJ2-1,CASSFRGIRSYEQFF
-,TRBV6-6,TRBJ2-5,CASIRIRDRGVQETQYF
-,TRBV27,TRBJ1-4,CASSTRTGLSKLFF
-,TRBV13,TRBJ2-2,CASSRGLAVNTGELFF
few,TRBV27,TRBJ2-5,CASSYWTGATPTTQYF
-,TRBV28,TRBJ2-4,CASRPDRGFSKNIQYF
-,TRBV20-1,TRBJ1-5,CSALPGGNQPQHF